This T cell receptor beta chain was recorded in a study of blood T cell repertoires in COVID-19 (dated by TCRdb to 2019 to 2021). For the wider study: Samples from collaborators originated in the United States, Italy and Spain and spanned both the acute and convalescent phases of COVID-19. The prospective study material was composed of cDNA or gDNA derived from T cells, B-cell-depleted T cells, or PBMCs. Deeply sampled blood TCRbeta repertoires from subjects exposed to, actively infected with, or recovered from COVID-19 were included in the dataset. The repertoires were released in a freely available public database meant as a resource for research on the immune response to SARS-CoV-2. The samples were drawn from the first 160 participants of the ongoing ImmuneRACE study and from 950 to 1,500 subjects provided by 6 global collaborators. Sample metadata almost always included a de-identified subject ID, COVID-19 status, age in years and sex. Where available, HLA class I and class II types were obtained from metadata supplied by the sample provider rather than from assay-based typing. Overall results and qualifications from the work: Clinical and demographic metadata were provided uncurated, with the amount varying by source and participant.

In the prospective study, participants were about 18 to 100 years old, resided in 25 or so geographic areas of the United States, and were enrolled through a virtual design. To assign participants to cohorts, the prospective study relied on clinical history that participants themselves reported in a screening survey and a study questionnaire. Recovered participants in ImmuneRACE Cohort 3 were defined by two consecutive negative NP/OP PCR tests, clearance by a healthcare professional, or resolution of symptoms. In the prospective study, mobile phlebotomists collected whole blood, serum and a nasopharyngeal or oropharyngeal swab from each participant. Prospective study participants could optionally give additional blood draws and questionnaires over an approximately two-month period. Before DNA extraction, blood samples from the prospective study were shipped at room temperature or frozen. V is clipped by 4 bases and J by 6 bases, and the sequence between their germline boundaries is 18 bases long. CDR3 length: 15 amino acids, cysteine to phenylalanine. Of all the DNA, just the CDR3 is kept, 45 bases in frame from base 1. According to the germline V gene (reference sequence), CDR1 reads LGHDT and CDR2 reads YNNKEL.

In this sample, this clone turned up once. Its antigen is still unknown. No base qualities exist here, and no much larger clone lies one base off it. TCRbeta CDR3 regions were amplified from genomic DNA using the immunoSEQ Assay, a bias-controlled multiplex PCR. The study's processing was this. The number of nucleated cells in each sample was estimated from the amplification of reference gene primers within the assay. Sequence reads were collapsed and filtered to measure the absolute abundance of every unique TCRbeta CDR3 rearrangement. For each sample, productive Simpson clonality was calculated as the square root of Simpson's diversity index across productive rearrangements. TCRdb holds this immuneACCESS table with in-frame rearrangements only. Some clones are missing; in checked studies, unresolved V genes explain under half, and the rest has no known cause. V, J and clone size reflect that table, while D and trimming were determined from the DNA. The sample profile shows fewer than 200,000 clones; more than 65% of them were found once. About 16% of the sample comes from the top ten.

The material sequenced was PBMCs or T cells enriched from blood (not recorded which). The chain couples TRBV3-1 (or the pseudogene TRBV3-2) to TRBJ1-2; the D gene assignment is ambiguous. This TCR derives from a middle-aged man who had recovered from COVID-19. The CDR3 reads CASSPLAGSVNGYTF. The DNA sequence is TGTGCCAGCAGCCCCCTCGCGGGGTCTGTGAATGGCTACACCTTC.